The following is a T cell receptor (beta chain) sequence with its context. Its antigen is as yet unknown. Cells designated naive CD8 were CD45RO-negative and were positively selected for CCR7, with terminally differentiated effector memory CD45RA+ cells excluded. The data belong to a study of shared clonotypes between healthy human individuals. Findings of the study overall: Although depth was large, rarefaction showed that sequencing of the sorted subsets was incomplete.

Sorted-subset replicate PCRs used 200 ng DNA, tens of thousands of T cell genomes. Generated by immunoSEQ multiplex PCR, the TCRdb table keeps only in-frame clones and is missing some. Of about 2 million clones in the sample, about 95% were seen once. This CDR3 has 16 amino acids. The trim removed 3 bases at V and 6 bases at J, leaving 11 bases unmatched. Germline loops: CDR1 SGHRS, CDR2 YFSETQ. This chain links TRBV5-1 with TRBJ1-4; TRBD1 agrees at 7 bases. This receptor was taken from a man between 18 and 29 years old in good health. Sequencing used naive CD8+ T cells sorted from blood. The CDR3 loop reads CASSSHGDREDEKLFF. Written as DNA, the CDR3 is TGCGCCAGCAGCTCCCATGGTGACAGGGAAGATGAAAAACTGTTTTTT.